This T cell receptor (beta chain) was found in a study of blood T cell repertoires in COVID-19. Study-level background: The study drew acute and convalescent COVID-19 samples from the United States, Italy and Spain. T cells, B-cell-depleted T cells, or PBMCs provided the cDNA or gDNA that served as material.

The protocol was immunoSEQ multiplex PCR, while the TCRdb copy is restricted to in-frame clones and leaves out a portion. The sample yields under 250,000 clones, over 70% seen once. This CDR3 is built from 13 residues. CDR1 and CDR2 (germline): LGHDT, YNNKEL (reference sequence). Between the trimmed V and J ends, which lost 3 bases and 3 bases, there was a span of 8 bases. The study recruited people aged about 18 to 95 years across 24 US areas. A COVID-19 case was met by exposed participants within 2 weeks before study entry. V is TRBV3-1 (or the pseudogene TRBV3-2) and J is TRBJ1-2; possible D gene TRBD1, 5 bases. The TCR was taken from a woman in her thirties or forties who had been exposed to COVID-19. Material for sequencing was PBMCs or T cells enriched from blood (not recorded which). Written as DNA, the CDR3 is TGTGCCAGCAGCCAGGAGGGACACTATGGCTACACCTTC. Its translation is CASSQEGHYGYTF.